This T cell receptor beta chain was documented in a study of shared clonotypes between healthy human individuals. The V gene lost 6 bases and the J gene lost 2 bases, with 14 bases spanning the gap. The germline V gene has CDR1 MDHEN and CDR2 SYDVKM. The CDR3 consists of 14 residues. Repertoires were generated with immunoSEQ multiplex PCR, while TCRdb's copy carries only in-frame clones and drops some. The sample comprises about 1.1 million clones, 60% to 80% of which are singletons, and 0.85% to 1% rests with the top ten. The origin of this receptor is a man aged 18 to 30 in good health. Some clones in this sample may be carry-over from other donors' samples. Sample: memory CD4+ T cells from PBMCs. Noted subset: CD45RA-negative fraction. V and J are TRBV28 and TRBJ2-7; the D is unclear. The CDR3 loop reads CASSQSLGAYEQYF. Here the CDR3 DNA reads TGTGCCAGCAGCCAGTCCCTCGGAGCCTACGAGCAGTACTTC. The full variable domain, with the rest looked up from reference TRBV28 and TRBJ2-7, is DVKVTQSSRYLVKRTGEKVFLECVQDMDHENMFWYRQDPGLGLRLIYFSYDVKMKEKGDIPEGYSVSREKKERFSLILESASTNQTSMYLCASSQSLGAYEQYFGPGTRLTVT.